What follows are 9 T cell receptor beta chains derived from one specimen sequenced in a study of T-cell memory formation after mild COVID-19. TCRdb re-called the 5' RACE reads with MiXCR, one entry per CDR3 protein. The sample shows some 290,000 distinct CDR3 sequences, around 16% of them seen only once. Sequenced input: PBMCs or a T cell subset sorted from them (not recorded which). Source of these receptors: a man between 18 and 29 years old who had mild COVID-19 (a few samples of this study predate the infection). Cell type and time point are not known.

The CDR3 sequence is CASSSGRTVEGNEQFF. CDR3 in DNA: TGTGCCAGCAGCTCAGGGAGGACAGTCGAGGGCAATGAGCAGTTCTTC. The rearrangement joins TRBV7-7 to TRBJ2-1; the D call may be TRBD1 or TRBD2 (6 bases each). Germline V lookup: CDR1 SSHAT, CDR2 FNYEAQ (reference sequence). V was trimmed by 4 bases and J by 6 bases, leaving 19 bases between them. There are 16 residues in the CDR3.

This clonotype has just a few counts. The chain uses TRBV2 and TRBJ1-6; a possible D gene is TRBD1 (6 bases). The CDR3 runs to 16 residues. V shed 1 base and J shed 7 bases, with 14 bases lying between them. The germline V gene has CDR1 SNHLY and CDR2 FYNNEI. For the CDR3, the DNA is TGTGCCAGCAGTGAAGACATGGTGACAGGAAATTCACCCCTCCACTTT. Translating it yields CASSEDMVTGNSPLHF. The full variable domain, in which reference TRBV2 and TRBJ1-6 provide the parts outside the CDR3, is EPEVTQTPSHQVTQMGQEVILRCVPISNHLYFYWYRQILGQKVEFLVSFYNNEISEKSEIFDDQFSVERPDGSNFTLKIRSTKLEDSAMYFCASSEDMVTGNSPLHFGNGTRLTVT.

The chain carries TRBV4-3 and TRBJ2-3; D may match TRBD1 or TRBD2 (5 bases each). Between the trimmed V and J ends, which lost 6 bases and 2 bases, there was a span of 15 bases. Germline CDR1 reads LGHNA; CDR2 reads YSLEER. The CDR3 contains 15 residues. CDR3 DNA: TGCGCCAGCAGGGAAGGGGAGCGGTACACAGATACGCAGTATTTT. It translates to CASREGERYTDTQYF.

The V call is TRBV12-3 or TRBV12-4, the J call TRBJ2-1; maybe TRBD2 (6 bases). V shed 7 bases and J shed 12 bases, with 22 bases lying between them. CDR3 length: 14 amino acids. The CDR3 bases are TGTGCCAGCACCGAACTTGACTGGGCCGGGGGGCAGTTCTTC. It translates to CASTELDWAGGQFF.

The chain joins TRBV7-8 to TRBJ2-5; 11 bases align to TRBD1. CDR3 size: 18 residues. With 1 base clipped from V and 3 bases from J, the junction kept 10 bases outside the gene matches. CDR1 and CDR2 from the germline V gene are SGHVS and FQNEAQ. CDR3 in DNA: TGTGCCAGCAGCTTAGAATCTCCCGGACAGGGGGCGAAAGAGACCCAGTACTTC. Encoded protein: CASSLESPGQGAKETQYF.

The V call is TRBV5-1, the J call TRBJ1-1; the D gene is possibly TRBD1 (5 bases). Trimming left V 3 bases short and J 1 base short, with 16 bases between. CDR3 length equals 16 residues. In germline, CDR1 is SGHRS, CDR2 YFSETQ. The CDR3 sequence: CASSSRGGLGNTEAFF. The CDR3 bases are TGCGCCAGCAGCTCACGGGGGGGACTGGGGAACACTGAAGCTTTCTTT.

In its sample, this clonotype was seen a few times. Here the CDR3 reads CASSRGGQPQHF. The CDR3 DNA reads as TGTGCCAGCAGCCGTGGGGGGCAGCCCCAGCATTTT. This chain links TRBV7-2 with TRBJ1-5; maybe TRBD1 (5 bases). Germline CDR1 reads SGHTA; CDR2 reads FQGNSA. The CDR3 is 12 residues long. The germline V and J ends were trimmed by 5 bases and 7 bases, with 9 bases remaining between them. Full variable domain (missing parts from reference TRBV7-2 and TRBJ1-5): GAGVSQSPSNKVTEKGKDVELRCDPISGHTALYWYRQSLGQGLEFLIYFQGNSAPDKSGLPSDRFSAERTGGSVSTLTIQRTQQEDSAVYLCASSRGGQPQHFGDGTRLSIL.

This chain joins TRBV10-3 and TRBJ1-1; TRBD1 might be the D (5 bases). The V end was cut by 6 bases, the J end by 4 bases, with 24 bases between. The CDR3 totals 17 residues. Looked up from germline, CDR1 is ENHRY and CDR2 is SYGVKD. The chain's CDR3 is CAIRTLTKAGRGTEAFF. CDR3 nucleotides: TGTGCCATCAGAACCCTGACAAAGGCAGGGCGCGGCACTGAAGCTTTCTTT.

This clonotype was seen more than once but under ten times. The CDR3 DNA follows: TGTGCCAGCAGCTTGGGGACAGGGGAATCAGATACGCAGTATTTT. Encoded protein: CASSLGTGESDTQYF. The chain combines TRBV7-9 with TRBJ2-3; 10 bases are shared with TRBD1. The J segment lost 4 bases and the V segment lost 3 bases, leaving 4 bases of the junction unmatched. Germline CDR1 and CDR2: SEHNR and FQNEAQ (reference sequence). The CDR3 covers 15 residues.